This TCR beta chain was retrieved from a study of T cells in Graves' hyperthyroidism and ophthalmopathy. Study overall: Sampling of peripheral blood happened at initial diagnosis, prior to any treatment. General study points: Ophthalmopathy cases were set apart from stable hyperthyroidism by a 13 V-J model.

As for this clonotype: What it binds is not known.

The CDR3 is 14 amino acids. V shed 2 bases, J shed 3 bases, and the junction held 4 bases outside the gene matches. Looked up from germline, CDR1 is SGHNT and CDR2 is YYREEE (reference sequence). Amplified regions were TCR beta CDR3 sequences from RNA transcripts. RT-PCR in the first round (using the HTBI primer set) targeted the TCR CDR3. TCRdb re-derived calls from the multiplex PCR reads in MiXCR, one entry per CDR3 protein. The sample consists of over 500,000 distinct CDR3 sequences, 12% to 15% of them appearing once. Graves' hyperthyroidism was deemed stable given no ophthalmopathy progression within 18 months. Patients were excluded because of uncontrolled infection, other autoimmune disease, pregnancy or lactation.

V and J are TRBV5-4 and TRBJ2-7; 8 bases map to TRBD2. This TCR came from a woman aged 40 to 50 with Graves' hyperthyroidism. The sequenced material came from blood. In DNA form, the CDR3 reads TGTGCCAGCAGCTTTAGCGGGATGAGCTACGAGCAGTACTTC. Translating it yields CASSFSGMSYEQYF. Combining the CDR3 with reference TRBV5-4 and TRBJ2-7 gives the whole variable domain ETGVTQSPTHLIKTRGQQVTLRCSSQSGHNTVSWYQQALGQGPQFIFQYYREEENGRGNFPPRFSGLQFPNYSSELNVNALELDDSALYLCASSFSGMSYEQYFGPGTRLTVT.